The rows below give T cell receptor beta chains drawn from one sample of a study of cytomegalovirus exposure and HLA in healthy donors. The data were produced by immunoSEQ multiplex PCR, yet TCRdb's version contains in-frame clones alone and is incomplete. The sample lists a few hundred thousand clones; approximately 91% were seen once. Specimen: PBMCs. The receptors were gathered from a girl under 10 years old in good health and CMV-seronegative. The CDR3 runs from the conserved cysteine through the conserved F or W. The D gene is left open where the match is weak. Some rows have no size entry. The others give once, few or many, or a class for an expanded clone.

D gene	J gene	clone size	V gene	CDR3 protein	CDR3 DNA
-	TRBJ1-5	-	TRBV28	CASSFAQGREPQHF	TGTGCCAGCAGTTTCGCCCAGGGAAGGGAGCCCCAGCATTTT
-	TRBJ1-1	-	TRBV28	CASSRWSGGNTEAFF	TGTGCCAGCAGCCGGTGGTCCGGCGGGAACACTGAAGCTTTCTTT
TRBD1	TRBJ1-4	-	TRBV2	CASRATGTGDEKLFF	TGTGCCAGCAGAGCGACCGGGACAGGGGATGAAAAACTGTTTTTT
-	TRBJ1-2	-	TRBV21-1	CASSKRSRHNYTF	TGTGCCAGCAGCAAAAGATCGAGACATAACTACACCTTC
TRBD1	TRBJ1-6	-	TRBV19	CASRTGQNSPLHF	TGTGCCTCAAGGACAGGGCAGAATTCACCCCTCCACTTT
-	TRBJ1-3	-	TRBV7-2	CASSPGFSGNTIYF	TGTGCCAGCAGCCCGGGGTTCTCTGGAAACACCATATATTTT
-	TRBJ2-2	-	TRBV7-9	CASSSTGYTGELFF	TGTGCCAGCAGCTCTACGGGGTACACCGGGGAGCTGTTTTTT
TRBD1	TRBJ1-5	-	TRBV30	CAWRRQGRDQPQHF	TGTGCCTGGAGGAGACAGGGAAGGGATCAGCCCCAGCATTTT
-	TRBJ1-4	once	TRBV7-9	CASSINNEKLFF	TGTGCCAGCAGCATTAATAATGAAAAACTGTTTTTT
-	TRBJ1-1	few	TRBV4-1	CASRYIGDTEAFF	TGCGCCAGCAGATACATCGGGGACACTGAAGCTTTCTTT
TRBD1	TRBJ2-3	-	TRBV5-1	CASSWVDRRTDTQYF	TGCGCCAGCAGCTGGGTGGACAGGAGGACAGATACGCAGTATTTT
-	TRBJ2-7	-	TRBV6-5	CASSPTGLISYEQYF	TGTGCCAGCAGCCCCACAGGGCTGATCTCCTACGAGCAGTACTTC
TRBD2	TRBJ2-3	-	TRBV5-1	CASSRGLAGVVDTQYF	TGCGCCAGCAGCAGGGGACTAGCGGGAGTGGTAGATACGCAGTATTTT
-	TRBJ1-1	-	TRBV18	CASSPNLGGVYTEAFF	TGTGCCAGCTCACCGAATCTCGGGGGGGTCTACACTGAAGCTTTCTTT
-	TRBJ2-5	-	TRBV7-9	CSSSLSAETQYF	TGTTCCAGCAGCTTATCAGCGGAGACCCAGTACTTC
TRBD1	TRBJ1-1	-	TRBV6-5	CASSPGTANTEAFF	TGTGCCAGCAGTCCCGGGACAGCGAACACTGAAGCTTTCTTT
TRBD1	TRBJ1-6	-	TRBV30	CATEGFNRGGLYNSPLHF	TGTGCCACCGAGGGCTTTAACAGGGGAGGCCTATATAATTCACCCCTCCACTTT
-	TRBJ1-5	-	TRBV15	CATSRDLGGGNQPQHF	TGTGCCACCAGCAGAGATTTGGGTGGGGGGAATCAGCCCCAGCATTTT
-	TRBJ1-5	few	TRBV7-2	CASSAPTGNNQPQHF	TGTGCCAGCAGCGCACCAACAGGAAACAATCAGCCCCAGCATTTT
-	TRBJ1-4	few	TRBV7-9	CASGNNEKLFF	TGTGCCAGCGGCAATAATGAAAAACTGTTTTTT
TRBD1	TRBJ2-7	once	TRBV30	CAWSVPWTGSSSYEQYF	TGTGCCTGGAGTGTCCCCTGGACAGGGTCCAGCTCCTACGAGCAGTACTTC
TRBD1	TRBJ2-7	-	TRBV15	CATSRARTGLSYEQYF	TGTGCCACCAGCAGAGCAAGGACAGGGCTTTCCTACGAGCAGTACTTC
-	TRBJ2-1	-	TRBV7-2	CASSLVRRLVSYNEQFF	TGTGCCAGCAGCTTAGTGAGGCGTCTGGTATCCTACAATGAGCAGTTCTTC
-	TRBJ2-5	-	TRBV5-1	CASKTNLGETQYF	TGCGCCAGCAAAACCAATCTAGGAGAGACCCAGTACTTC
TRBD2	TRBJ2-1	-	TRBV4-2	CASSQERNSGGAGEQFF	TGTGCCAGCAGCCAAGAACGGAATAGCGGGGGGGCCGGGGAGCAGTTCTTC
TRBD1	TRBJ2-1	-	TRBV29-1	CSVGQGLGTYNEQFF	TGCAGCGTGGGACAGGGTCTCGGCACCTACAATGAGCAGTTCTTC
-	TRBJ1-2	-	TRBV6-5	CASSYIGGGNYGYTF	TGTGCCAGCAGTTACATCGGGGGGGGCAACTATGGCTACACCTTC
TRBD1	TRBJ1-6	-	TRBV19	CANRGFGNSPLHF	TGTGCCAACAGGGGTTTTGGGAATTCACCCCTCCACTTT
TRBD1	TRBJ2-7	-	TRBV5-1	CASSLGQGLDEQYF	TGCGCCAGCAGCTTGGGACAGGGGCTCGACGAGCAGTACTTC
TRBD1	TRBJ1-1	-	TRBV2	CASEDRAVDTEAFF	TGTGCCAGCGAGGACAGGGCTGTTGACACTGAAGCTTTCTTT
TRBD1	TRBJ1-6	-	TRBV6-5	CASSYLGRGDSPLHF	TGTGCCAGCAGTTACCTTGGCAGGGGGGATTCACCCCTCCACTTT
-	TRBJ1-1	-	TRBV13	CASSARGMSEAFF	TGTGCCAGCAGCGCCCGGGGGATGAGTGAAGCCTTCTTT
-	TRBJ2-2	-	TRBV28	CASRREAGASGELFF	TGTGCCAGCAGAAGGGAGGCGGGTGCGTCCGGGGAGCTGTTTTTT
TRBD2	TRBJ2-1	-	TRBV6-5	CASSWTSGSSYNEQFF	TGTGCCAGCAGTTGGACTAGCGGGAGCTCCTACAATGAGCAGTTCTTC
TRBD2	TRBJ2-1	-	TRBV4-2	CASSQELAGGIRYEQFF	TGTGCCAGCAGCCAAGAACTAGCGGGGGGGATTAGGTATGAGCAGTTCTTC
-	TRBJ1-4	-	TRBV19	CASSIGPRGEKLFF	TGTGCCAGTAGTATCGGTCCTAGGGGTGAAAAACTGTTTTTT
TRBD2	TRBJ2-5	-	TRBV10-1	CASSEFPREGETQYF	TGCGCCAGCAGTGAATTTCCGCGGGAGGGGGAGACCCAGTACTTC
-	TRBJ1-2	few	TRBV4-1	CASSPNLFGLGGDGYTF	TGCGCCAGCAGCCCCAACCTCTTCGGGTTAGGAGGGGATGGCTACACCTTC
TRBD1	TRBJ2-7	-	TRBV10-1	CASSESRDSSYEQYF	TGCGCCAGCAGTGAGTCCCGGGACAGCTCCTACGAGCAGTACTTC
TRBD1	TRBJ2-7	-	TRBV4-1	CASSQAGQGNSYEQYF	TGCGCCAGCAGCCAAGCTGGACAGGGGAATTCCTACGAGCAGTACTTC
-	TRBJ2-1	-	TRBV5-1	CASSLGGRASNEQFF	TGCGCCAGCAGCTTGGGGGGCAGGGCCAGCAATGAGCAGTTCTTC
TRBD1	TRBJ1-6	-	TRBV5-1	CASGDSYNSPLHF	TGCGCCAGCGGGGACAGCTATAATTCACCCCTCCACTTT
-	TRBJ1-1	-	TRBV7-9	CASSPSGGNTEAFF	TGTGCCAGCAGCCCTAGTGGCGGAAACACTGAAGCTTTCTTT
-	TRBJ1-4	-	TRBV7-9	CASSFTGDEKLFF	TGTGCCAGCAGCTTTACGGGGGATGAAAAGCTGTTTTTT
TRBD2	TRBJ2-1	-	TRBV5-6	CASSLGGLAGNEQFF	TGTGCCAGCAGCTTGGGAGGACTAGCGGGCAATGAGCAGTTCTTC
TRBD1	TRBJ2-7	-	TRBV7-9	CSSSLTGTAFSYEQYF	TGTTCCAGCAGCTTAACTGGGACAGCGTTCTCCTACGAGCAGTACTTC
-	TRBJ1-6	-	TRBV6-5	CASSYSAIGDSPLHF	TGTGCCAGCAGTTACTCGGCCATAGGGGATTCACCCCTCCACTTT
-	TRBJ1-6	-	TRBV19	CASSIAANNSPLHF	TGTGCCAGTAGTATCGCGGCCAATAATTCACCCCTCCACTTT
-	TRBJ1-5	-	TRBV11-2	CASSLGQGSNQPRHF	TGTGCCAGCAGCTTAGGCCAGGGTAGCAATCAGCCCCGGCATTTT
TRBD2	TRBJ2-1	-	TRBV10-3	CAISEIGLGLGNEQFF	TGTGCCATCAGTGAGATTGGACTAGGCCTAGGGAATGAGCAGTTCTTC
TRBD2	TRBJ2-5	-	TRBV5-6	CASSLAGGAQYF	TGTGCCAGCAGCTTGGCCGGGGGGGCCCAGTACTTC
TRBD1	TRBJ1-1	-	TRBV19	CASRTQGAGTEAFF	TGTGCCAGTAGAACACAGGGGGCGGGAACTGAAGCTTTCTTT
-	TRBJ2-1	-	TRBV28	CASSPPIHGEIKQFF	TGTGCCAGCAGTCCCCCAATACACGGGGAGATAAAGCAGTTCTTC
TRBD2	TRBJ2-5	-	TRBV13	CASSLGSAGGRETQYF	TGTGCCAGCAGCTTAGGCTCCGCGGGGGGGCGGGAGACCCAGTACTTC